One sample yielded the 23 T cell receptor beta chains listed below, sequenced in a study of T cell responses to AZD1222 COVID-19 vaccine (dated by TCRdb to 2020 to 2022). The library was built by means of the immunoSEQ multiplex PCR assay. TCRdb holds this immuneACCESS table with in-frame rearrangements only. Some clones are missing; in checked studies, unresolved V genes explain under half, and the rest has no known cause. The sample table records more than 150,000 clones; 94% of these occur just once. About 0.64% of the sample rests with the top ten. Explained via the paper, the time point label denotes: baseline before first vaccination. The sequencing used peripheral blood, collected on day 0 of AZD1222 vaccination. These receptors were obtained from an adult in good health.

The chain carries TRBV9 and TRBJ2-1; 7 bases fit TRBD2. V lost 0 bases, J lost 6 bases, and 6 bases stayed unmatched. Germline-derived CDR1 and CDR2 are SGDLS and YYNGEE. The CDR3 extends over 15 amino acids. The CDR3 is CASSVVAGAGNEQFF. The CDR3 DNA is TGTGCCAGCAGCGTAGTCGCGGGAGCAGGCAATGAGCAGTTCTTC.

V usage is TRBV7-2 and J usage is TRBJ1-2; possible D gene TRBD1, 5 bases. The CDR3 runs to 14 residues. Germline V gene lookup returns CDR1 SGHTA and CDR2 FQGNSA. Trimming removed 4 bases from V and 7 bases from J, with 16 bases in between. The CDR3 spells CASSSVGVNRGYTF. The CDR3 DNA reads TGTGCCAGCAGCTCGGTGGGGGTAAATCGTGGCTACACCTTC.

This clone was picked up one time. The rearrangement joins TRBV7-9 to TRBJ1-1; D is unresolved. V lost 3 bases to trimming and J lost 1 base, with 6 bases between them. CDR3 length equals 13 residues. Germline V gene data show CDR1 as SEHNR and CDR2 as FQNEAQ (reference sequence). CDR3: CASSFTGNTEAFF. The CDR3 nucleotides are TGTGCCAGCAGCTTTACGGGGAACACTGAAGCTTTCTTT.

For this clone: It is unclear where the CDR3 begins or ends on the DNA, so no DNA is shown, and the CDR3 is as TCRdb lists it. The CDR3 sequence is CASSFGAGSAYEQYF. The V call is TRBV27, the J call TRBJ2-7. CDR1 MNHEY and CDR2 SMNVEV come from the germline V gene (reference sequence). Both ends counted, the CDR3 spans 15 residues.

The rearrangement links TRBV10-2 to TRBJ2-1, with D unresolved. Germline V gives CDR1 WSHSY, CDR2 SAAADI. The CDR3 length is 17 residues. Trimming removed 1 base from V and 0 bases from J, with 13 bases in between. The CDR3 DNA reads as TGCGCCAGCAGTGAGTTTCGGACCCGAAGCTCCTACAATGAGCAGTTCTTC. Translation: CASSEFRTRSSYNEQFF.

The gene calls are TRBV7-9 and TRBJ1-1, with unresolved D. This CDR3 has 11 residues. The V and J ends lost 5 bases and 5 bases respectively, with 6 bases between them. Germline values: CDR1 SEHNR, CDR2 FQNEAQ (reference sequence). The CDR3 DNA follows: TGTGCCAGCAGCCACGAGACTGAAGCTTTCTTT. It is translated as CASSHETEAFF.

This clone was picked up one time. This chain links TRBV12-3 or TRBV12-4 with TRBJ2-1; tentatively, D is TRBD1 or TRBD2 (5 bases each). Trimming removed 7 bases from V and 12 bases from J, with 13 bases in between. The CDR3 spans 11 residues. CDR3 protein: CASTMGDRQFF. As DNA, the CDR3 is TGTGCCAGCACCATGGGGGACCGGCAGTTCTTC.

The rearrangement links TRBV28 to TRBJ1-1; no clear D. From germline, CDR1 is MDHEN and CDR2 SYDVKM. V lost 4 bases, J lost 0 bases, and 9 bases lay in between. This CDR3 has 14 residues. CDR3 residues: CASSSRALNTEAFF. The CDR3 DNA reads as TGTGCCAGCAGTTCTCGGGCTCTGAACACTGAAGCTTTCTTT.

The J gene is TRBJ2-5, the V gene TRBV2, with D hard to call. Trimming removed 3 bases at V and 4 bases at J, with 3 bases between. CDR1 and CDR2 (germline): SNHLY, FYNNEI. This CDR3 is 11 amino acids long. The CDR3 DNA follows: TGTGCCAGCAGTGAGCGAGAGACCCAGTACTTC. Its translation is CASSERETQYF.

The genes are TRBV25-1 and TRBJ2-4, with D perhaps being TRBD1 or TRBD2 (5 bases each). This CDR3 contains 13 residues. The germline V gene has CDR1 MGHDK and CDR2 SYGVNS. V was shortened by 8 bases and J by 7 bases, with 15 bases between the two germline ends. The CDR3 bases are TGTGCCAGCGGGGGTGGGAATTCGAACATTCAGTACTTC. The encoded protein is CASGGGNSNIQYF.

V is TRBV27 and J is TRBJ1-6; D uncertain. Germline V lookup: CDR1 MNHEY, CDR2 SMNVEV (reference sequence). This CDR3 spans 13 amino acids. V lost 2 bases and J lost 10, with 9 bases in between. CDR3 sequence reads: CASSLQERSPLHF. CDR3 DNA sequence: TGTGCCAGCAGTTTACAGGAGAGGTCACCCCTCCACTTT.

The V gene is TRBV5-1, the J gene TRBJ2-2, with TRBD2 identical over 8 bases. In germline, CDR1 is SGHRS, CDR2 YFSETQ. The CDR3 is made up of 15 amino acids. The V gene end was trimmed by 3 bases and the J gene end by 1 base; junction bases not matched to a gene: 2. The CDR3 loop is CASSWGLENTGELFF. The CDR3 DNA reads as TGCGCCAGCAGCTGGGGACTAGAGAACACCGGGGAGCTGTTTTTT. Drawing the rest from reference TRBV5-1 and TRBJ2-2, the complete variable domain is KAGVTQTPRYLIKTRGQQVTLSCSPISGHRSVSWYQQTPGQGLQFLFEYFSETQRNKGNFPGRFSGRQFSNSRSEMNVSTLELGDSALYLCASSWGLENTGELFFGEGSRLTVL.

This chain connects TRBV19 to TRBJ2-1; D is uncertain. The CDR3 runs 15 residues. Germline CDR1 is LNHDA and CDR2 is SQIVND (reference sequence). With 6 bases removed from V and 0 bases from J, the gap between germline ends came to 12 bases. The CDR3 sequence is CASSSSMSSYNEQFF. The CDR3 DNA follows: TGTGCCAGTAGCTCGTCAATGAGCTCCTACAATGAGCAGTTCTTC. Drawing the rest from reference TRBV19 and TRBJ2-1, the complete variable domain is DGGITQSPKYLFRKEGQNVTLSCEQNLNHDAMYWYRQDPGQGLRLIYYSQIVNDFQKGDIAEGYSVSREKKESFPLTVTSAQKNPTAFYLCASSSSMSSYNEQFFGPGTRLTVL.

The chain recombines TRBV29-1 with TRBJ1-1; D is uncertain. V was cut by 3 bases and J by 6 bases, with 2 bases left in between. CDR1 and CDR2 (germline): SQVTM, ANQGSEA. The CDR3 extends over 9 amino acids. The CDR3 here is CSVEPEAFF. The DNA for the CDR3 is TGCAGCGTTGAGCCTGAAGCTTTCTTT.

The sample holds one count of this clone. The J gene is TRBJ2-5, the V gene TRBV9; D is uncertain. V lost 0 bases and J 5 bases, leaving 8 bases between the germline ends. The CDR3 is made up of 13 amino acids. Germline V CDR1 and CDR2: SGDLS, YYNGEE. CDR3 sequence reads: CASSVDARETQYF. The CDR3 DNA is TGTGCCAGCAGCGTAGATGCTCGGGAGACCCAGTACTTC. The entire variable domain, with the rest obtained from reference TRBV9 and TRBJ2-5, is as follows: DSGVTQTPKHLITATGQRVTLRCSPRSGDLSVYWYQQSLDQGLQFLIQYYNGEERAKGNILERFSAQQFPDLHSELNLSSLELGDSALYFCASSVDARETQYFGPGTRLLVL.

The sample holds one count of this clone. The sample contains more than one DNA sequence encoding this CDR3. CDR3 in DNA: TGTGCCAGCTCTCTTGGGACAGATTATGGCTACACCTTC. This sequence encodes CASSLGTDYGYTF. This chain uses TRBV18 with TRBJ1-2; 7 bases match TRBD1. In germline, CDR1 is KGHSH, CDR2 LQKENI. The CDR3 contains 13 residues. The V segment lost 6 bases and the J segment 5 bases; nucleotides outside the gene matches: 6. Full variable domain (outside the CDR3, taken from reference TRBV18 and TRBJ1-2): NAGVMQNPRHLVRRRGQEARLRCSPMKGHSHVYWYRQLPEEGLKFMVYLQKENIIDESGMPKERFSAEFPKEGPSILRIQQVVRGDSAAYFCASSLGTDYGYTFGSGTRLTVV.

This chain uses TRBV30 with TRBJ2-1; D is undetermined. Between the trimmed V and J ends, which lost 3 bases and 7 bases, there was a span of 7 bases. CDR1 and CDR2 (germline): GTSNPN, SVGIG (reference sequence). The CDR3 is 11 amino acids. The CDR3 region has the DNA TGTGCCTGGAGATTGGTAAATGAGCAGTTCTTC. Its protein is CAWRLVNEQFF.

This clone was seen once. The chain carries TRBV2 and TRBJ1-5, with 8 positions matching TRBD1. The length of the CDR3 is 15 residues. The germline V gene has CDR1 SNHLY and CDR2 FYNNEI. V dropped 8 bases and J dropped 3; count of bases not matched to a gene: 9. CDR3 in amino acids: CASSRTGTFNQPQHF. Here the CDR3 DNA reads TGTGCCAGCTCTCGGACAGGGACCTTCAATCAGCCCCAGCATTTT.

V is TRBV2 and J is TRBJ2-6, with a tentative D call TRBD2 (7 bases). The CDR3 runs to 18 residues. CDR1 is SNHLY, CDR2 FYNNEI, per germline. V gave up 5 bases and J gave up 0 bases, with 17 bases separating them. The CDR3 sequence is CASSQRGALASGANVLTF. The CDR3 nucleotides are TGTGCCAGCAGTCAACGGGGGGCTCTCGCCTCTGGGGCCAACGTCCTGACTTTC.

In its sample, this clone was seen a few times. The CDR3 sequence is CASSSSGTDTQYF. CDR3 coding DNA: TGTGCCAGCAGTTCTAGCGGCACAGATACGCAGTATTTT. This chain links TRBV6-4 with TRBJ2-3, with TRBD2 as a possible D gene (6 bases). CDR1 and CDR2 from the germline V gene are MRHNA and SNTAGT. Trimming took off 5 bases at V and 1 base at J, with 7 bases between the two ends. CDR3 size: 13 residues.

The J gene is TRBJ1-1, the V gene TRBV10-3; the D is unclear. V gave up 10 bases and J gave up 4 bases, with 7 bases separating them. This CDR3 is 10 amino acids long. Germline loops: CDR1 ENHRY, CDR2 SYGVKD. DNA of the CDR3: TGTGCCACGTCGGGCACTGAAGCTTTCTTT. Translation gives CATSGTEAFF.

CDR3 in DNA: TGCAGCGTTGCGGGACAGGGAACCTACGAGCAGTACTTC. It translates to CSVAGQGTYEQYF. The rearrangement links TRBV29-1 to TRBJ2-7; 9 bases fit TRBD1. The CDR3 extends over 13 amino acids. CDR1 and CDR2 (germline): SQVTM, ANQGSEA. V was pared by 4 bases and J by 2 bases, with 3 bases of the junction left unmatched.

The J gene is TRBJ2-2, the V gene TRBV2; 12 nucleotides match TRBD2. V shed 3 bases and J 6 bases; nucleotides not matched to a gene: 11. CDR1 SNHLY and CDR2 FYNNEI come from the germline V gene. CDR3 length: 18 residues. As DNA, the CDR3 is TGTGCCAGCAGTGAGAGGGGTTTGACTAGCGGGAGACCCGGGGAGCTGTTTTTT. Residues: CASSERGLTSGRPGELFF.